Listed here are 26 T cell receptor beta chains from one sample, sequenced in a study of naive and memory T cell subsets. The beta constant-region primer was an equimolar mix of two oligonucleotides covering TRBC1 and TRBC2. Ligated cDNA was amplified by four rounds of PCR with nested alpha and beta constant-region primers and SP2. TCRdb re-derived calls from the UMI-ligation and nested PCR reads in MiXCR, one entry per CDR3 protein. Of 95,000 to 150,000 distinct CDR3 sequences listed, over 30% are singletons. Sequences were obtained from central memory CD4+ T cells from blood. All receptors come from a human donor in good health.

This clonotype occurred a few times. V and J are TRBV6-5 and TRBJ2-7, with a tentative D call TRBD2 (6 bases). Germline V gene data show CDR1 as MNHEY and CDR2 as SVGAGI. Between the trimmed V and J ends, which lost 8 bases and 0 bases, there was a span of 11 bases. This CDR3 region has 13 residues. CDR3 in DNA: TGTGCCAGCGGGGGACTGATCTCCTACGAGCAGTACTTC. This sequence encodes CASGGLISYEQYF.

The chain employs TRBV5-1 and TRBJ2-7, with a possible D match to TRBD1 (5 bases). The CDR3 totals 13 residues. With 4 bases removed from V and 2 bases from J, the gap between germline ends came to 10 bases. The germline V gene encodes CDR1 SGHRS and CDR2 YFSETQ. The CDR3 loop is CASSHDSAYEQYF. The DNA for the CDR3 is TGCGCCAGCAGCCACGACAGCGCCTACGAGCAGTACTTC.

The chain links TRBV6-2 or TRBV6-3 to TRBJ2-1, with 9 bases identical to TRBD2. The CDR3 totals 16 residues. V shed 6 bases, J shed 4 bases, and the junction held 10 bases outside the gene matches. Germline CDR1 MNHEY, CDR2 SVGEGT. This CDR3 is CASRKLSGSGYNEQFF. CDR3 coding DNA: TGTGCCAGCAGAAAACTTAGCGGGAGTGGGTACAATGAGCAGTTCTTC.

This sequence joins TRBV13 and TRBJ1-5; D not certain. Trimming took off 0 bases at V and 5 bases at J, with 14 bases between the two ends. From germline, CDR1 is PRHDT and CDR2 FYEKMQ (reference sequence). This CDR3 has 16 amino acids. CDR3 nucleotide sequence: TGTGCCAGCAGCTTAGGGGGTATCCCTCAGGATCAGCCCCAGCATTTT. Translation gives CASSLGGIPQDQPQHF.

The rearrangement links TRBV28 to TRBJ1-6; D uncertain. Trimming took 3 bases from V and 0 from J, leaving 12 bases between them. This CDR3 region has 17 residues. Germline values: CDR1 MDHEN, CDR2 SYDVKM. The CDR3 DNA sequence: TGTGCCAGCAGTTTTCGGTGGAGTCACTCCTATAATTCACCCCTCCACTTT. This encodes CASSFRWSHSYNSPLHF.

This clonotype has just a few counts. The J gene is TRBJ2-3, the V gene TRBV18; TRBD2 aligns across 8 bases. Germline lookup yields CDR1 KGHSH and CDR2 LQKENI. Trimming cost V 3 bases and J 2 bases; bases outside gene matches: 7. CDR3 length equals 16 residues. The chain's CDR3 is CASSPFSGKVTDTQYF. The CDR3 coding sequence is TGTGCCAGCTCACCCTTTAGCGGGAAGGTCACAGATACGCAGTATTTT. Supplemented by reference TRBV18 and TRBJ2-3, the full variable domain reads NAGVMQNPRHLVRRRGQEARLRCSPMKGHSHVYWYRQLPEEGLKFMVYLQKENIIDESGMPKERFSAEFPKEGPSILRIQQVVRGDSAAYFCASSPFSGKVTDTQYFGPGTRLTVL.

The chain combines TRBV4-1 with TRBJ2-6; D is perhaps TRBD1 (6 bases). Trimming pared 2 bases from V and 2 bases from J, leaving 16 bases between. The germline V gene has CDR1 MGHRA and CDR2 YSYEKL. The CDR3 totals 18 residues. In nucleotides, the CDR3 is TGCGCCAGCAGCCAAACTTCAGGACAGTTGGCTGGGGCCAACGTCCTGACTTTC. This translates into CASSQTSGQLAGANVLTF.

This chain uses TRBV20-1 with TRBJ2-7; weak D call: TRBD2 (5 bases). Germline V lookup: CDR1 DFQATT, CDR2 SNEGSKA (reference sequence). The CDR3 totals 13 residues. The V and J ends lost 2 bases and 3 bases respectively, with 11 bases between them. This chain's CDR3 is CSARKTRVYEQYF. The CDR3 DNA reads TGCAGTGCTAGAAAAACGAGGGTCTACGAGCAGTACTTC.

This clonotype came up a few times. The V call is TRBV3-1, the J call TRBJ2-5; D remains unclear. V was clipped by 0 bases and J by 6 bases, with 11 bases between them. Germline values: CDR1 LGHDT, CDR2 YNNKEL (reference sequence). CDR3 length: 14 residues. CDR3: CASSQEARRQTQYF. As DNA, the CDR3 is TGTGCCAGCAGCCAAGAGGCCAGGCGGCAGACCCAGTACTTC.

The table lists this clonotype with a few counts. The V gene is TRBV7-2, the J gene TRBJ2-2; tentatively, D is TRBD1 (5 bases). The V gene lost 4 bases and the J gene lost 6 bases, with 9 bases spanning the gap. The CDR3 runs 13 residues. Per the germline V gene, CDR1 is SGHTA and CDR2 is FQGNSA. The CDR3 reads CASSSRVSGELFF. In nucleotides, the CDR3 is TGTGCCAGCAGCTCCAGGGTTTCCGGGGAGCTGTTTTTT.

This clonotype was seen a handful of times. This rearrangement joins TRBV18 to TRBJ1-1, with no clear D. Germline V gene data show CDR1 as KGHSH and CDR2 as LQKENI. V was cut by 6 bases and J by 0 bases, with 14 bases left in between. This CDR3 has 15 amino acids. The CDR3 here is CASSLADFMNTEAFF. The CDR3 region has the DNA TGTGCCAGCTCCTTGGCCGATTTTATGAACACTGAAGCTTTCTTT. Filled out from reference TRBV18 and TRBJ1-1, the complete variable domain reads NAGVMQNPRHLVRRRGQEARLRCSPMKGHSHVYWYRQLPEEGLKFMVYLQKENIIDESGMPKERFSAEFPKEGPSILRIQQVVRGDSAAYFCASSLADFMNTEAFFGQGTRLTVV.

As DNA, the CDR3 is TGCGCCAGCAGCCAAGATAATCGGGTTTCGAGGGAAGCTTTCTTT. Its protein product is CASSQDNRVSREAFF. The V and J genes are TRBV4-3 and TRBJ1-1; unclear D gene. This CDR3 has 15 amino acids. Per germline, CDR1 LGHNA and CDR2 YSLEER. Trimming cost V 0 bases and J 8 bases, with 16 bases left between them.

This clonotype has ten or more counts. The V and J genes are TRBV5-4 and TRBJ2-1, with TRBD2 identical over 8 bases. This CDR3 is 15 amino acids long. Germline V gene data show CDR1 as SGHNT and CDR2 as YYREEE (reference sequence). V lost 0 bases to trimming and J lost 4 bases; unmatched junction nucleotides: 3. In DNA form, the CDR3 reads TGTGCCAGCAGCTTGGAGGGGACTAGGTACAATGAGCAGTTCTTC. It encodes CASSLEGTRYNEQFF. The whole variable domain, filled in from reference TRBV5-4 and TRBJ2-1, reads ETGVTQSPTHLIKTRGQQVTLRCSSQSGHNTVSWYQQALGQGPQFIFQYYREEENGRGNFPPRFSGLQFPNYSSELNVNALELDDSALYLCASSLEGTRYNEQFFGPGTRLTVL.

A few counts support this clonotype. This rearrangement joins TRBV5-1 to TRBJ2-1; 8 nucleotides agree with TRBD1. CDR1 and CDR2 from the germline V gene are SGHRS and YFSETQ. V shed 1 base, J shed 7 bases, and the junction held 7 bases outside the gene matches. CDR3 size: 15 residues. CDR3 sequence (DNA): TGCGCCAGCAGCTTGTTCCAGGGGGCGGTGAATGAGCAGTTCTTC. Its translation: CASSLFQGAVNEQFF.

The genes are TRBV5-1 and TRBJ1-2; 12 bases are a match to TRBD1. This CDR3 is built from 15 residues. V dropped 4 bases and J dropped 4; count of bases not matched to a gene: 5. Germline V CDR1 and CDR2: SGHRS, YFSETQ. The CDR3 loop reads CASSRGTGGSYGYTF. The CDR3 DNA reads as TGCGCCAGCAGCAGAGGGACAGGGGGCAGCTATGGCTACACCTTC.

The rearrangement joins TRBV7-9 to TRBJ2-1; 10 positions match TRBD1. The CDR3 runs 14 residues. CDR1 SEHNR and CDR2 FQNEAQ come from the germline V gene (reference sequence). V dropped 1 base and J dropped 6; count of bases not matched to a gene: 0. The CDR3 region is CASSLGQGANEQFF. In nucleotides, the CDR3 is TGTGCCAGCAGCTTAGGACAGGGGGCCAATGAGCAGTTCTTC.

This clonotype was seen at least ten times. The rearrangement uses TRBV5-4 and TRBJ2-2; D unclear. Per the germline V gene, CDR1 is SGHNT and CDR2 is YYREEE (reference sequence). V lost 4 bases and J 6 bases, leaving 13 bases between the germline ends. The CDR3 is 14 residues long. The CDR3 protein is CASSKSVPPGELFF. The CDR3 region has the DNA TGTGCCAGCAGCAAGTCGGTTCCCCCCGGGGAGCTGTTTTTT.

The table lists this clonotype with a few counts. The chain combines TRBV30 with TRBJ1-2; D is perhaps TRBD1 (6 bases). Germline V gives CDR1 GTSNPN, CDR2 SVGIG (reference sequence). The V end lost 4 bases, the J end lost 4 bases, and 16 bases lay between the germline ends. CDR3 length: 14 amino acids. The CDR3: CAWMYQGQVYGYTF. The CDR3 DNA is TGTGCCTGGATGTACCAGGGGCAGGTCTATGGCTACACCTTC.

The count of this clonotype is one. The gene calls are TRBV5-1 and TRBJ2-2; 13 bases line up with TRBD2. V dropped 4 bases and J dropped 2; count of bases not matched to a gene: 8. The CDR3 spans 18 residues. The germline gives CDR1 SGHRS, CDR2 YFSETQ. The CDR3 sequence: CASSHRTSGSVNTGELFF. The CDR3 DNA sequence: TGCGCCAGCAGCCACCGGACTAGCGGGAGTGTAAACACCGGGGAGCTGTTTTTT.

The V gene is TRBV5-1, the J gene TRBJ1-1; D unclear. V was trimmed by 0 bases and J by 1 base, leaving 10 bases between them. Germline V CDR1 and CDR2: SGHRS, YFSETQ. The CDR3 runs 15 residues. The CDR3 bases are TGCGCCAGCAGCTTGGTGTCAGCAAGGAACACTGAAGCTTTCTTT. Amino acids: CASSLVSARNTEAFF.

The CDR3 DNA is TGTGCCAGCAGCGTGTCGCAGGCGGTAGAGACCCAGTACTTC. Its protein product is CASSVSQAVETQYF. The chain links TRBV7-2 to TRBJ2-5; D is ambiguous. This CDR3 region has 14 residues. The V end was cut by 5 bases, the J end by 4 bases, with 14 bases between. The germline gives CDR1 SGHTA, CDR2 FQGNSA.

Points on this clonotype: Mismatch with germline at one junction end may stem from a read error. The CDR3 is CASSLDRRTGELFF. The CDR3 region has the DNA TGTGCTAGCAGTTTGGACAGGAGAACCGGGGAGCTGTTTTTT. The chain joins TRBV7-7 to TRBJ2-2, with 7 bases that match TRBD1. This CDR3 has 14 amino acids. Germline V CDR1 and CDR2: SSHAT, FNYEAQ (reference sequence).

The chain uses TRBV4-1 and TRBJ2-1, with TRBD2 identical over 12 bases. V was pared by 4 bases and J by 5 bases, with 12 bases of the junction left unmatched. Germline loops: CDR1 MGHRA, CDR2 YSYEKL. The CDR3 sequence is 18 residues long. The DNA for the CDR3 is TGCGCCAGCAGCCTGGACGGATGGACTAGCGGGAAGGACAATGAGCAGTTCTTC. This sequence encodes CASSLDGWTSGKDNEQFF.

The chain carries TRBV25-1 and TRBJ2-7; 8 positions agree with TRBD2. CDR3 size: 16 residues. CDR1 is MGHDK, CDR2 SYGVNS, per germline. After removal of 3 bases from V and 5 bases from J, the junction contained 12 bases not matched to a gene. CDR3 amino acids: CASSDPSGSNPNEQYF. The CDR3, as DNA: TGTGCCAGCAGTGATCCAAGCGGGAGTAATCCCAACGAGCAGTACTTC.

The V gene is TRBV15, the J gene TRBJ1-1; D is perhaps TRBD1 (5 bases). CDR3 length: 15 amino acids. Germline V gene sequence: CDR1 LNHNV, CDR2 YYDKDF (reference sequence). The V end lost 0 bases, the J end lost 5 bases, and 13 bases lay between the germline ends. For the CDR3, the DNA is TGTGCCACCAGCAGAGATATCGTATCAGGGACTGAAGCTTTCTTT. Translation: CATSRDIVSGTEAFF.

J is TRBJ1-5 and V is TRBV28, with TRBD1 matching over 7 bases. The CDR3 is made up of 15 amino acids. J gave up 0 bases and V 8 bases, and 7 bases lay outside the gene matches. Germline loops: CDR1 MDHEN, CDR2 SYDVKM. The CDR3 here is CASCYYRGSNQPQHF. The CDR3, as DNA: TGTGCCAGCTGCTATTACAGGGGTAGCAATCAGCCCCAGCATTTT.